Below, 28 T cell receptor beta chains from the same sample are listed, as sequenced in a study of neoadjuvant anti-PD-1 for oral cavity cancer. Generated by immunoSEQ multiplex PCR, the TCRdb table keeps only in-frame clones and is missing some. The data contain approximately 68,000 clones, 85% to 90% of them singletons. Time point: after neoadjuvant nivolumab, at surgical resection. Source: PBMCs, taken after nivolumab (anti-PD-1) treatment. These TCRs come from a person aged 35 to 85 with oral cavity squamous cell carcinoma.

The chain carries TRBV27 and TRBJ2-1, with D unresolved. V was trimmed by 1 base and J by 5 bases, leaving 6 bases between them. CDR1 MNHEY and CDR2 SMNVEV come from the germline V gene (reference sequence). This CDR3 region has 13 residues. The CDR3 region is CASSLWVDNEQFF. CDR3 coding DNA: TGTGCCAGCAGTTTATGGGTGGACAATGAGCAGTTCTTC.

V is TRBV9 and J is TRBJ2-5; 7 bases align to TRBD1. CDR1 is SGDLS and CDR2 is YYNGEE in the germline V gene. The CDR3 sequence is 15 residues long. V was clipped by 4 bases and J by 3 bases; unmatched bases: 9. The CDR3 spells CASSKNPGTEETQYF. In DNA, the CDR3 is TGTGCCAGCAGCAAGAACCCCGGGACAGAAGAGACCCAGTACTTC.

The rearrangement uses TRBV4-2 and TRBJ1-2, with D possibly being TRBD1 (5 bases). CDR1 is LGHNA and CDR2 is YNFKEQ in the germline V gene. CDR3 length: 16 residues. The V and J ends lost 1 base and 3 bases respectively, with 15 bases between them. The DNA for the CDR3 is TGTGCCAGCAGCCAAGCCGAGGGCAGGGTGGACTATGGCTACACCTTC. Translating it yields CASSQAEGRVDYGYTF.

The chain combines TRBV7-3 with TRBJ2-3; D is uncertain. The CDR3 is 12 amino acids. The V gene lost 8 bases and the J gene lost 5 bases, with 11 bases spanning the gap. Germline loops: CDR1 SGHTA, CDR2 FQGTGA. CDR3 in DNA: TGTGCCAGCTCTCTGGGTCGAGATACGCAGTATTTT. This translates into CASSLGRDTQYF.

The gene calls are TRBV5-1 and TRBJ2-3; 7 positions match TRBD2. The CDR3 consists of 14 residues. CDR1 and CDR2 (germline): SGHRS, YFSETQ. V lost 7 bases, J lost 2 bases, and 7 bases stayed unmatched. CDR3 in amino acids: CASHWEGNTDTQYF. The CDR3 DNA sequence: TGCGCCAGCCATTGGGAGGGAAACACAGATACGCAGTATTTT.

This sequence joins TRBV4-2 and TRBJ2-7, with D possibly TRBD2 on 6 matching bases. The CDR3 is 18 amino acids. Germline assignment: CDR1 LGHNA and CDR2 YNFKEQ. V shed 0 bases and J shed 4 bases, with 22 bases lying between them. In DNA form, the CDR3 reads TGTGCCAGCAGCCAAGATCTCGGAGTTTCCGGGAGTTCGTACGAGCAGTACTTC. It yields the protein CASSQDLGVSGSSYEQYF.

The CDR3 protein is CASSRTLRTGGVTEAFF. In nucleotides, the CDR3 is TGTGCCAGCAGCCGAACTCTAAGGACAGGGGGCGTGACTGAAGCTTTCTTT. This chain connects TRBV7-9 to TRBJ1-1; 11 bases are shared with TRBD1. The germline V gene has CDR1 SEHNR and CDR2 FQNEAQ (reference sequence). Trimming removed 5 bases from V and 5 bases from J; junction bases left unmatched: 13. This CDR3 is 17 amino acids long. The full variable domain, with the rest looked up from reference TRBV7-9 and TRBJ1-1, is DTGVSQNPRHKITKRGQNVTFRCDPISEHNRLYWYRQTLGQGPEFLTYFQNEAQLEKSRLLSDRFSAERPKGSFSTLEIQRTEQGDSAMYLCASSRTLRTGGVTEAFFGQGTRLTVV.

The chain carries TRBV7-9 and TRBJ1-4; D might be TRBD1 (5 bases). This CDR3 region has 15 residues. Germline V gene sequence: CDR1 SEHNR, CDR2 FQNEAQ (reference sequence). The germline V and J ends were trimmed by 5 bases and 7 bases, with 17 bases remaining between them. CDR3 sequence reads: CASSPPGGAGEKLFF. The CDR3 DNA reads as TGTGCCAGCAGCCCGCCTGGCGGGGCGGGTGAAAAACTGTTTTTT.

The gene calls are TRBV7-9 and TRBJ1-2, with D possibly being TRBD1 (6 bases). The V end was cut by 5 bases, the J end by 4 bases, with 11 bases between. The length of the CDR3 is 13 residues. Germline V lookup: CDR1 SEHNR, CDR2 FQNEAQ (reference sequence). DNA for the CDR3: TGTGCCAGCAGCCCACTACAGGGCTATGGCTACACCTTC. Translated, it gives CASSPLQGYGYTF.

The chain uses TRBV7-8 and TRBJ1-4; tentatively, D is TRBD1 (5 bases). Germline V CDR1 and CDR2: SGHVS, FQNEAQ. V dropped 4 bases and J dropped 8 bases, with 11 bases sitting between them. The CDR3 runs 13 residues. CDR3 DNA sequence: TGTGCCAGCAGCTCCCGGGACCTCGAAAAACTGTTTTTT. It codes for CASSSRDLEKLFF.

The V and J genes are TRBV21-1 and TRBJ1-5; the tabulated D call, TRBD1, remains unverified against the DNA. TRBV21-1 is labeled a pseudogene. This CDR3 region has 18 residues. The CDR3 bases are TGTGCCAGCAGCTTAGCGAGGGACAGGGTGAATTGCAATCAGCCCCAGCATTTT. Protein product: CASSLARDRVNCNQPQHF.

V gene TRBV6-1 combines with J gene TRBJ2-3; D not resolved. Trimming cost V 3 bases and J 4 bases, with 14 bases left between them. The germline CDR1 and CDR2 sequences are MNHNS and SASEGT. This CDR3 is built from 15 residues. Here the CDR3 reads CASSDSPLKADTQYF. CDR3 nucleotide sequence: TGTGCCAGCAGTGATTCCCCACTAAAAGCAGATACGCAGTATTTT.

The rearrangement uses TRBV2 and TRBJ2-5; 10 positions match TRBD2. The ends lost 2 bases at V and 1 base at J; junction bases unmatched: 10. The CDR3 spans 18 residues. Germline assignment: CDR1 SNHLY and CDR2 FYNNEI. The DNA of the CDR3 is TGTGCCAGCAGTGAACCGGCGCCTAGCGGGGGCATCCAAGAGACCCAGTACTTC. Its translation is CASSEPAPSGGIQETQYF.

This chain links TRBV7-9 with TRBJ1-6, with unresolved D. This CDR3 has 14 residues. Trimming pared 0 bases from V and 7 bases from J, leaving 7 bases between. Per the germline V gene, CDR1 is SEHNR and CDR2 is FQNEAQ (reference sequence). The CDR3 DNA reads as TGTGCCAGCAGCTTAGCGCAGCGGAATTCACCCCTCCACTTT. It codes for CASSLAQRNSPLHF. Filled out from reference TRBV7-9 and TRBJ1-6, the complete variable domain reads DTGVSQNPRHKITKRGQNVTFRCDPISEHNRLYWYRQTLGQGPEFLTYFQNEAQLEKSRLLSDRFSAERPKGSFSTLEIQRTEQGDSAMYLCASSLAQRNSPLHFGNGTRLTVT.

The rearrangement uses TRBV4-1 and TRBJ2-2; TRBD2 agrees at 8 bases. The CDR3 has 17 residues. CDR1 and CDR2 (germline): MGHRA, YSYEKL. With V trimmed by 1 base and J by 2 bases, 6 bases remained unmatched. The CDR3: CASSQGPLAANTGELFF. DNA of the CDR3: TGCGCCAGCAGCCAAGGTCCACTAGCGGCAAACACCGGGGAGCTGTTTTTT.

This sequence joins TRBV18 and TRBJ1-4; possibly TRBD1 for D (6 bases). The CDR3 is 19 amino acids. Germline V gene lookup returns CDR1 KGHSH and CDR2 LQKENI. V was pared by 3 bases and J by 8 bases, with 28 bases between. The CDR3 sequence: CASSPQSGTWDASLEKLFF. In DNA, the CDR3 is TGTGCCAGCTCACCGCAGTCCGGGACATGGGATGCGAGTTTGGAAAAACTGTTTTTT.

The chain joins TRBV30 to TRBJ2-1, with 8 bases matching TRBD2. CDR3 length: 15 amino acids. Germline V lookup: CDR1 GTSNPN, CDR2 SVGIG (reference sequence). Trimming cost V 1 base and J 3 bases; bases outside gene matches: 5. The CDR3 region has the DNA TGTGCCTGGAGTGAACGGGGGGGAAACTACAATGAGCAGTTCTTC. As protein: CAWSERGGNYNEQFF.

V and J are TRBV5-6 and TRBJ2-7; D gene unclear. This CDR3 is 14 amino acids long. V lost 1 base, J lost 0 bases, and 8 bases lay in between. The V gene's germline CDR1 is SGHDT and CDR2 YYEEEE. The CDR3 loop reads CASSLRRRSYEQYF. The CDR3 nucleotides are TGTGCCAGCAGCTTGAGGCGGCGCTCCTACGAGCAGTACTTC.

The CDR3 DNA is TGTGCCATCAGCCTGGGACAAGTAAATTCACCCCTCCACTTT. Protein sequence: CAISLGQVNSPLHF. This rearrangement joins TRBV10-3 to TRBJ1-6; tentative D call: TRBD1 (6 bases). V gave up 6 bases and J gave up 7 bases, with 13 bases separating them. The germline CDR1 and CDR2 sequences are ENHRY and SYGVKD. The CDR3 length is 14 residues.

The rearrangement links TRBV7-9 to TRBJ1-2; 8 bases match TRBD1. In germline, CDR1 is SEHNR, CDR2 FQNEAQ (reference sequence). V lost 5 bases to trimming and J lost 6 bases; unmatched junction nucleotides: 5. This CDR3 has 13 amino acids. The CDR3, as DNA: TGTGCCAGCAGCGCCCAGACAGGGGATGGCTACACCTTC. This encodes CASSAQTGDGYTF. The complete variable domain, with remaining parts taken from reference TRBV7-9 and TRBJ1-2, reads DTGVSQNPRHKITKRGQNVTFRCDPISEHNRLYWYRQTLGQGPEFLTYFQNEAQLEKSRLLSDRFSAERPKGSFSTLEIQRTEQGDSAMYLCASSAQTGDGYTFGSGTRLTVV.

As to this clone: Relative to the germline gene, one junction end is altered; a read error may explain this. This sequence joins TRBV2 and TRBJ2-7, with 7 positions matching TRBD1. The germline gives CDR1 SNHLY, CDR2 FYNNEI. The length of the CDR3 is 13 residues. CDR3 protein: CASSEDIDREGVF. In DNA form, the CDR3 reads TGTGCCAGCAGTGAAGACATCGACAGGGAAGGCGTCTTC.

The chain recombines TRBV7-8 with TRBJ2-7, with D perhaps TRBD1 (6 bases). The V and J ends lost 5 bases and 5 bases respectively, with 19 bases between them. The V gene's germline CDR1 is SGHVS and CDR2 FQNEAQ. This CDR3 is 15 amino acids long. CDR3: CASSLKPDSLDEQYF. The CDR3 nucleotides read TGTGCCAGCAGCCTTAAACCGGACAGTTTGGACGAGCAGTACTTC.

This clone appeared a single time. The chain has TRBV11-2 and TRBJ1-1, with a weak D call TRBD1 (5 bases). The V end was cut by 1 base, the J end by 4 bases, with 22 bases between. Germline V gene data show CDR1 as SGHAT and CDR2 as FQNNGV. The CDR3 length is 18 residues. The CDR3 coding sequence is TGTGCCAGCAGCTTAGTCTTACGAACCGGGACGATGGGCACTGAAGCTTTCTTT. Encoded protein: CASSLVLRTGTMGTEAFF.

The chain combines TRBV19 with TRBJ1-1; no clear D gene. CDR1 is LNHDA and CDR2 is SQIVND in the germline V gene (reference sequence). This CDR3 region has 13 residues. The V end lost 4 bases, the J end lost 6 bases, and 12 bases lay between the germline ends. CDR3 in DNA: TGTGCCAGTAGTAACGCCCTAGGAGCTGAAGCTTTCTTT. As protein: CASSNALGAEAFF.

The chain combines TRBV7-9 with TRBJ1-5; the D gene is possibly TRBD1 (5 bases). The V gene lost 5 bases and the J gene lost 3 bases, with 14 bases spanning the gap. This CDR3 has 15 amino acids. From germline, CDR1 is SEHNR and CDR2 FQNEAQ (reference sequence). In DNA form, the CDR3 reads TGTGCCAGCAGCCTTGGGACGGATAACAATCAGCCCCAGCATTTT. Protein sequence: CASSLGTDNNQPQHF.

This sequence joins TRBV10-3 and TRBJ2-1; possibly TRBD1 for D (6 bases). V dropped 3 bases and J dropped 8 bases, with 14 bases sitting between them. From germline, CDR1 is ENHRY and CDR2 SYGVKD. CDR3 length: 14 amino acids. The CDR3 DNA reads TGTGCCATCAGTGAAGGGGGTTTGGGGGATGAGCAGTTCTTC. Its protein product is CAISEGGLGDEQFF.

J is TRBJ1-1 and V is TRBV6-5; unclear D gene. CDR1 is MNHEY and CDR2 is SVGAGI in the germline V gene. With 7 bases removed from V and 4 bases from J, the gap between germline ends came to 16 bases. This CDR3 comprises 14 residues. CDR3 DNA: TGTGCCAGCAACAACCGCCTGATGCGCACTGAAGCTTTCTTT. Amino acids: CASNNRLMRTEAFF.

The rearrangement joins TRBV6-5 to TRBJ1-3, with 7 nucleotides matching TRBD1. CDR1 and CDR2 (germline): MNHEY, SVGAGI. The CDR3 totals 15 residues. V was pared by 6 bases and J by 2 bases, with 7 bases of the junction left unmatched. CDR3 DNA: TGTGCCAGCAGAAGAGGGGGCATAACTGGAAACACCATATATTTT. Translating gives CASRRGGITGNTIYF.